The 21 T cell receptor beta chains presented below share a single source sample, sequenced in a study of T cell responses to AZD1222 COVID-19 vaccine. Method: immunoSEQ multiplex PCR; TCRdb's copy keeps in-frame clones and lacks some. The sample lists around 60,000 clones, about 93% seen once, with 6.3% in the top ten. Specimen: peripheral blood, collected 28 days after the second dose of the MenACWY control vaccine. Receptor source: an adult who received the MenACWY meningococcal vaccine as a control.

The chain combines TRBV6-4 with TRBJ2-3; D not certain. Trimming stripped 3 bases from V and 1 base from J, with 5 bases between. The CDR3 contains 13 residues. Germline V gene lookup returns CDR1 MRHNA and CDR2 SNTAGT. The CDR3 coding sequence is TGTGCCAGCAGTGAAAGCGGCACAGATACGCAGTATTTT. Its translation: CASSESGTDTQYF.

The genes are TRBV7-2 and TRBJ1-5, with TRBD1 as a possible D gene (6 bases). Germline V gene lookup returns CDR1 SGHTA and CDR2 FQGNSA. This CDR3 is 15 amino acids long. The germline V and J ends were trimmed by 5 bases and 2 bases, with 13 bases remaining between them. For the CDR3, the DNA is TGTGCCAGCAGCCAGGGGTTGGGCGGCAATCAGCCCCAGCATTTT. This gives the protein CASSQGLGGNQPQHF.

The rearrangement links TRBV10-2 to TRBJ2-7, with 9 bases lining up with TRBD1. Trimming at V came to 7 bases and at J to 4 bases, leaving 5 bases not matched to a gene. The CDR3 has 13 residues. CDR1 and CDR2 from the germline V gene are WSHSY and SAAADI. As DNA, the CDR3 is TGCGCCAGCACTGACAGGGGGACGTACGAGCAGTACTTC. Translation: CASTDRGTYEQYF.

The gene calls are TRBV28 and TRBJ1-5; D gene unclear. Germline V lookup: CDR1 MDHEN, CDR2 SYDVKM. The CDR3 covers 14 residues. The V gene lost 6 bases and the J gene lost 0 bases, with 9 bases spanning the gap. CDR3 loop: CASSQQYSNQPQHF. CDR3 coding DNA: TGTGCCAGCAGCCAGCAGTATAGCAATCAGCCCCAGCATTTT.

The chain joins TRBV7-3 to TRBJ2-1; the match to TRBD2 covers 8 bases. J lost 9 bases, V lost 0 bases, and 7 bases had no gene match. Germline values: CDR1 SGHTA, CDR2 FQGTGA. The CDR3 consists of 15 residues. DNA for the CDR3: TGTGCCAGCAGCTTAACGCAAGCGGGAGTGGGTGAGCAGTTCTTC. This encodes CASSLTQAGVGEQFF.

The chain couples TRBV29-1 to TRBJ2-1, with 8 positions matching TRBD2. This CDR3 is 14 amino acids long. With 4 bases clipped from V and 14 bases from J, the junction kept 16 bases outside the gene matches. Germline V lookup: CDR1 SQVTM, CDR2 ANQGSEA. The CDR3, as DNA: TGCAGCGTTGCCAAGAGACCAACAGCGGGAGATGAGTTCTTC. It specifies CSVAKRPTAGDEFF.

Of note for this clone: A junction boundary mismatches the germline segment, possibly from a read error. V is TRBV7-7 and J is TRBJ2-2, with 11 bases aligning to TRBD2. Germline CDR1 SSHAT, CDR2 FNYEAQ (reference sequence). The CDR3 contains 15 residues. The CDR3 protein is CASSSSGRSTGELFF. CDR3 sequence (DNA): TGTGCTAGCAGCTCTAGCGGGAGGTCCACCGGGGAGCTGTTTTTT. The variable domain in full, completed from reference TRBV7-7 and TRBJ2-2, reads GAGVSQSPRYKVTKRGQDVTLRCDPISSHATLYWYQQALGQGPEFLTYFNYEAQPDKSGLPSDRFSAERPEGSISTLTIQRTEQRDSAMYRCASSSSGRSTGELFFGEGSRLTVL.

V usage is TRBV7-2 and J usage is TRBJ2-7; D call uncertain. The ends were cut back, 4 bases at V and 4 bases at J, with 20 bases in the middle. Germline V gene sequence: CDR1 SGHTA, CDR2 FQGNSA. The CDR3 covers 16 residues. The CDR3, as DNA: TGTGCCAGCAGCTCTGGTGGGCTAGGCACCCGTTACGAGCAGTACTTC. The encoded protein is CASSSGGLGTRYEQYF.

This clone appeared a single time. The chain recombines TRBV5-1 with TRBJ1-4; unclear D gene. CDR1 is SGHRS and CDR2 is YFSETQ in the germline V gene. This CDR3 spans 16 amino acids. V was clipped by 1 base and J by 0 bases, with 10 bases between them. The CDR3 reads CASSLSPATTNEKLFF. CDR3 sequence (DNA): TGCGCCAGCAGCTTGTCGCCAGCCACAACTAATGAAAAACTGTTTTTT.

The chain couples TRBV19 to TRBJ1-1; perhaps TRBD1 as D (6 bases). Trimming stripped 3 bases from V and 1 base from J, with 18 bases between. There are 17 residues in the CDR3. Per the germline V gene, CDR1 is LNHDA and CDR2 is SQIVND (reference sequence). The CDR3, as DNA: TGTGCCAGTAGTATGGTGTCCAGGGGTTTCGCGAACACTGAAGCTTTCTTT. Its translation: CASSMVSRGFANTEAFF.

The chain combines TRBV2 with TRBJ1-1; D remains unclear. The CDR3 spans 14 residues. With 0 bases removed from V and 10 bases from J, the gap between germline ends came to 15 bases. Per germline, CDR1 SNHLY and CDR2 FYNNEI. CDR3 nucleotide sequence: TGTGCCAGCAGTGAAGCCGGGGTTGGATGGGGAGCTTTCTTT. It specifies CASSEAGVGWGAFF.

The V call is TRBV5-4, the J call TRBJ1-2; 7 bases align to TRBD1. From germline, CDR1 is SGHNT and CDR2 YYREEE (reference sequence). This CDR3 comprises 14 residues. V dropped 4 bases and J dropped 8; count of bases not matched to a gene: 11. The CDR3 reads CASSRNRGSGGYTF. The DNA of the CDR3 is TGTGCCAGCAGCCGCAACAGGGGATCAGGGGGCTACACCTTC.

The chain uses TRBV30 and TRBJ1-2, with D possibly being TRBD1 (5 bases). The CDR3 consists of 10 residues. V lost 3 bases to trimming and J lost 8 bases, with 7 bases between them. Germline values: CDR1 GTSNPN, CDR2 SVGIG (reference sequence). Here the CDR3 DNA reads TGTGCCTGGAGGCGGGACGGCTACACCTTC. Translation: CAWRRDGYTF.

The chain combines TRBV5-4 with TRBJ2-7; tentative D call: TRBD1 (6 bases). Trimming cost V 4 bases and J 6 bases, with 17 bases left between them. Germline CDR1 and CDR2: SGHNT and YYREEE (reference sequence). The CDR3 consists of 14 residues. CDR3 DNA sequence: TGTGCCAGCAGCCGTGGACTCCTAGGGGGCGAGCAGTACTTC. Translated: CASSRGLLGGEQYF.

The CDR3 protein is CASSIDGGRGRNEQFF. For the CDR3, the DNA is TGTGCCAGTAGTATAGACGGAGGGAGGGGGAGAAATGAGCAGTTCTTC. The V and J genes are TRBV19 and TRBJ2-1; possibly TRBD2 for D (7 bases). CDR3 length: 16 residues. Trimming removed 0 bases from V and 7 bases from J, with 16 bases in between. Germline loops: CDR1 LNHDA, CDR2 SQIVND (reference sequence).

In its sample, this clone was seen a few times. This chain connects TRBV2 to TRBJ2-1; 16 nucleotides line up with TRBD2. V gave up 5 bases and J gave up 12 bases; unmatched junction bases: 28. This CDR3 has 22 residues. Germline loops: CDR1 SNHLY, CDR2 FYNNEI. CDR3 protein: CASSPRRTPGTSGRAVVLGQFF. CDR3 DNA: TGTGCCAGCAGTCCCCGACGAACCCCCGGGACTAGCGGGAGGGCAGTGGTTCTTGGGCAGTTCTTC.

The chain is built from TRBV2 and TRBJ2-1; 9 bases agree with TRBD2. This CDR3 has 13 residues. J lost 6 bases, V lost 10 bases, and 7 bases had no gene match. Germline V gene sequence: CDR1 SNHLY, CDR2 FYNNEI. The CDR3: CATLSGRINEQFF. The CDR3 DNA follows: TGTGCCACCCTTAGCGGGAGAATCAATGAGCAGTTCTTC. Based on the CDR3 plus reference TRBV2 and TRBJ2-1, the full variable domain is EPEVTQTPSHQVTQMGQEVILRCVPISNHLYFYWYRQILGQKVEFLVSFYNNEISEKSEIFDDQFSVERPDGSNFTLKIRSTKLEDSAMYFCATLSGRINEQFFGPGTRLTVL.

This clone was recorded once. The rearrangement links TRBV3-1 (or the pseudogene TRBV3-2) to TRBJ2-3; a weak D match, TRBD2 (6 bases). Germline assignment: CDR1 LGHDT and CDR2 YNNKEL (reference sequence). Trimming left V 1 base short and J 6 bases short, with 11 bases between. The CDR3 is made up of 14 amino acids. The CDR3 region has the DNA TGTGCCAGCAGCCAAGGATCGGGGGACGATACGCAGTATTTT. Translation: CASSQGSGDDTQYF.

The chain recombines TRBV6-5 with TRBJ2-1, with 7 nucleotides matching TRBD2. From germline, CDR1 is MNHEY and CDR2 SVGAGI. This CDR3 contains 13 residues. J gave up 8 bases and V 6 bases, and 7 bases lay outside the gene matches. The CDR3 DNA reads as TGTGCCAGCAGCGGGCCGGGGGGAGATGAGCAGTTCTTC. Protein: CASSGPGGDEQFF.

The V and J genes are TRBV30 and TRBJ1-1, with D uncertain. Germline V CDR1 and CDR2: GTSNPN, SVGIG (reference sequence). Trimming took 5 bases from V and 7 from J, leaving 8 bases between them. This CDR3 has 10 residues. CDR3 coding DNA: TGTGCCTGGGGATACGGTGAAGCTTTCTTT. It codes for CAWGYGEAFF.

The gene calls are TRBV19 and TRBJ1-1; D uncertain. Germline lookup yields CDR1 LNHDA and CDR2 SQIVND (reference sequence). V was pared by 5 bases and J by 1 base, with 14 bases between. There are 15 residues in the CDR3. The CDR3: CASSPTQTTNTEAFF. The CDR3 nucleotides are TGTGCCAGTAGTCCCACCCAGACGACGAACACTGAAGCTTTCTTT.